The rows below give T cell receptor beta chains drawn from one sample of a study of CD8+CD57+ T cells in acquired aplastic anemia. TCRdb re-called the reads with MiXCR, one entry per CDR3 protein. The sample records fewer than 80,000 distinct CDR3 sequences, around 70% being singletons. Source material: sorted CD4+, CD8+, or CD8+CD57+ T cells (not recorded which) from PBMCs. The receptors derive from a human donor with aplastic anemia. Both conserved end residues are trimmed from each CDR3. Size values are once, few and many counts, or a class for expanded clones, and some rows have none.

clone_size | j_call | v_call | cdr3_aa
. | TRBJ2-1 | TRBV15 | ATSPRQGRNEQF
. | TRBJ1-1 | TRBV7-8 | ASNSPVNTEAF
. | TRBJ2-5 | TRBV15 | ATSREGRETQY
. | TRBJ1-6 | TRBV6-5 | ASSYRIDSPLH
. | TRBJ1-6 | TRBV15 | ATSSTGLSNSPLH
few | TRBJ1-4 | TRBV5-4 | ASSPPGGVGEKLF
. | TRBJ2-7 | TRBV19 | ASSPRDGSTDEQY
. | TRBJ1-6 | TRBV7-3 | ASSLTGGGSPLH
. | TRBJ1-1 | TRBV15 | ATSNPRGGTEAF
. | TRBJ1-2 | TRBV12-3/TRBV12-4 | ASSTGGVRGYT
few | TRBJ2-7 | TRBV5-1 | ASNKGGHEQY
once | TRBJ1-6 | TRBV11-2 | ASSLTDDSPLH
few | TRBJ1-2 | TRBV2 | ASKTDRSGDGYT
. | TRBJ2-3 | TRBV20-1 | SARVGGARPDTQY
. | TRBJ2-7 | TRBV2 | ASSGDLLSYEQY
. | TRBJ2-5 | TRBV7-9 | ASSLGGGPQETQY
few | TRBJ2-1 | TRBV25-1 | ASPETPLAAHRYNEQF
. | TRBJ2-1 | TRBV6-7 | ASSYGPSGSYNEQF
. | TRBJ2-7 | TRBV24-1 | ATSEGDTPYEQY
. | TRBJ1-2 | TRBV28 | AVTKQGPNYGYT
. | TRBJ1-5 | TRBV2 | ASSRGTRNQPQR
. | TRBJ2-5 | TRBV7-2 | ALGGSGSQGQETQY
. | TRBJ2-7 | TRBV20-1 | SVSSGRGYEQY